Below, 14 T cell receptor beta chains from the same sample are listed, as sequenced in a study of neurological immune-mediated disorders. MiXCR was run by TCRdb on the 5' RACE reads, yielding one entry per CDR3 protein. This sample carries approximately 82,000 distinct CDR3 sequences, 13% to 15% of them seen once, and the ten largest clones take approximately 7.5%. Sequencing input: PBMCs. The receptors come from a woman between 45 and 65 years old in good health.

This clonotype was seen repeatedly, ten times or more. The V and J genes are TRBV20-1 and TRBJ1-6, with 8 bases that match TRBD1. Trimming at V came to 2 bases and at J to 4 bases, leaving 7 bases not matched to a gene. The CDR3 spans 16 residues. Germline V gene lookup returns CDR1 DFQATT and CDR2 SNEGSKA (reference sequence). CDR3 bases: TGCAGTGCTAGACCCAGGGACAGGACTTATAATTCACCCCTCCACTTT. Its protein product is CSARPRDRTYNSPLHF.

This clonotype was seen many times. In DNA, the CDR3 is TGTGCCAGCAGCTTAGTCGGCGACTCCGAGCAGTACTTC. This translates into CASSLVGDSEQYF. The genes are TRBV7-9 and TRBJ2-7; no clear D gene. The CDR3 sequence is 13 residues long. V lost 1 base, J lost 6 bases, and 10 bases lay in between. Per germline, CDR1 SEHNR and CDR2 FQNEAQ (reference sequence).

Many counts were recorded for this clonotype. The chain is built from TRBV20-1 and TRBJ2-1; TRBD1 matches 7 bases. Germline V gene lookup returns CDR1 DFQATT and CDR2 SNEGSKA (reference sequence). Losses at the gene ends were 4 bases for V and 9 bases for J; bases not matched to a gene: 9. The CDR3 covers 13 residues. The CDR3 nucleotides read TGCAGTGCTAAAAACCCGACAGGGCCTGAGCAGTTCTTC. Translation: CSAKNPTGPEQFF.

The table lists this clonotype with many counts. The gene calls are TRBV5-1 and TRBJ2-5; D assignment may be TRBD1 or TRBD2 (5 bases each). Trimming took 4 bases from V and 1 from J, leaving 11 bases between them. This CDR3 has 14 amino acids. CDR1 SGHRS and CDR2 YFSETQ come from the germline V gene. CDR3 coding DNA: TGCGCCAGCAGCGTCGGGACGCCCCAAGAGACCCAGTACTTC. This codes for CASSVGTPQETQYF.

This chain links TRBV23-1 with TRBJ2-2; 8 bases match TRBD1. TRBV23-1 is annotated as an ORF whose role is uncertain. The CDR3 runs 16 residues. Unmatched junction bases numbered 9, after V lost 3 bases and J lost 6 bases. CDR3 DNA sequence: TGCGCCAGCAGTCACTCCGTAGGACAGGGAGCCGGGGAGCTGTTTTTT. Its translation is CASSHSVGQGAGELFF.

This clonotype was counted ten times or more. The CDR3 sequence: CASSREAGGQQETQYF. The DNA of the CDR3 is TGTGCCAGCAGCCGAGAGGCGGGGGGGCAGCAAGAGACCCAGTACTTC. The gene calls are TRBV7-6 and TRBJ2-5; TRBD2 matches 9 bases. Trimming took 5 bases from V and 2 from J; bases not matched to a gene: 9. CDR1 and CDR2 (germline): SGHVS, FNYEAQ. CDR3 size: 16 residues.

This clonotype was detected many times. V gene TRBV9 combines with J gene TRBJ1-2; 7 bases map to TRBD1. The V gene end was trimmed by 1 base and the J gene end by 7 bases; junction bases not matched to a gene: 7. Germline V CDR1 and CDR2: SGDLS, YYNGEE. CDR3 length: 14 residues. In DNA, the CDR3 is TGTGCCAGCAGCGTAAGACAGGGAGGTCGTGGCTACACCTTC. This encodes CASSVRQGGRGYTF.

This clonotype was observed many times. The chain combines TRBV10-3 with TRBJ1-5, with a tentative D call TRBD1 (6 bases). The length of the CDR3 is 13 residues. Looked up from germline, CDR1 is ENHRY and CDR2 is SYGVKD. Between the trimmed V and J ends, which lost 6 bases and 0 bases, there was a span of 6 bases. As DNA, the CDR3 is TGTGCCATCAGGGACAGTAGCAATCAGCCCCAGCATTTT. Translating gives CAIRDSSNQPQHF.

This clonotype was counted many times. The CDR3 region has the DNA TGTGCCAGCAGTTACGCGGCAGGCACTGAAGCTTTCTTT. Translated: CASSYAAGTEAFF. V usage is TRBV6-6 and J usage is TRBJ1-1; D call uncertain. V was clipped by 2 bases and J by 4 bases, with 8 bases between them. Per germline, CDR1 MNHNY and CDR2 SVGAGI (reference sequence). The CDR3 length is 13 residues.

In this sample, this clonotype turned up many times. In DNA, the CDR3 is TGTGCCACCAGTGACTGGACTAGCGGGGGCTTCGATGAGCAGTTCTTC. It yields the protein CATSDWTSGGFDEQFF. The chain carries TRBV24-1 and TRBJ2-1; TRBD2 matches 13 bases. J gave up 8 bases and V 4 bases, and 7 bases lay outside the gene matches. Germline V lookup: CDR1 KGHDR, CDR2 SFDVKD. The CDR3 runs to 16 residues.

In this sample, this clonotype turned up many times. This chain links TRBV5-1 with TRBJ1-1; D is undetermined. The CDR3 totals 15 residues. V gave up 1 base and J gave up 1 base, with 11 bases separating them. Germline assignment: CDR1 SGHRS and CDR2 YFSETQ. This CDR3 is CASSLQEGANTEAFF. In nucleotides, the CDR3 is TGCGCCAGCAGCTTGCAAGAGGGCGCGAACACTGAAGCTTTCTTT.

The sample holds many counts of this clonotype. This sequence joins TRBV20-1 and TRBJ2-3, with 12 bases matching TRBD2. The trim removed 6 bases at V and 2 bases at J, leaving 6 bases unmatched. From germline, CDR1 is DFQATT and CDR2 SNEGSKA (reference sequence). CDR3 length: 15 amino acids. The CDR3 nucleotides read TGCAGTGCCTTGGGGACTAGCGGGTACACAGATACGCAGTATTTT. It codes for CSALGTSGYTDTQYF.

This clonotype showed up many times. Written as DNA, the CDR3 is TGCAGTCTAGGTTGGGATAATCAGCCCCAGCATTTT. This sequence encodes CSLGWDNQPQHF. V usage is TRBV20-1 and J usage is TRBJ1-5; D unclear. V lost 8 bases to trimming and J lost 4 bases, with 12 bases between them. Germline values: CDR1 DFQATT, CDR2 SNEGSKA (reference sequence). This CDR3 region has 12 residues.

Many counts were recorded for this clonotype. This rearrangement joins TRBV9 to TRBJ1-6, with TRBD1 matching 8 bases. Germline-derived CDR1 and CDR2 are SGDLS and YYNGEE. The CDR3 runs to 14 residues. Trimming removed 4 bases from V and 8 bases from J; junction bases left unmatched: 5. CDR3 DNA sequence: TGTGCCAGCAGCATCGGACAGGGTGATTCACCCCTCCACTTT. It specifies CASSIGQGDSPLHF.